This TCR beta chain was captured by sequencing in a study of regulatory T cells in long-lasting Graves disease. The study, taken as a whole, reports: Favored gene segments in persistent disease were TRBV28, TRBJ1-2 and TRBJ2-5.

About this clonotype: Its antigen is not identified.

The V gene's germline CDR1 is GTSNPN and CDR2 SVGIG (reference sequence). The CDR3 contains 12 residues. Trimming pared 1 base from V and 5 bases from J, leaving 6 bases between. Combining iRepertoire HTBI primers with Arm-PCR of CDR3 regions, the authors built TCR beta libraries. A single record per CDR3 protein comes from TCRdb applying MiXCR to the multiplex PCR reads. The data hold approximately 690,000 distinct CDR3 sequences, with 25% to 30% observed a single time. Indicated time point: persistent/refractory GD, antithyroid drugs over 5 years with positive TRAb. PBMC RNA was the source of the TCR library.

This sample comprised peripheral blood mononuclear cells (PBMCs), obtained when the disease was refractory, from a patient treated with antithyroid drugs. The receptor's source is a female donor with Graves disease. The chain has TRBV30 and TRBJ2-4; D remains ambiguous. CDR3 sequence (DNA): TGTGCCTGGAGTGGGAAAGAAAACATTCAGTACTTC. Protein sequence: CAWSGKENIQYF.